This TCR beta chain was captured in a study of T cell responses to AZD1222 COVID-19 vaccine. Some second doses came at about 4 weeks and others at about 12 weeks; these were pooled. Method: immunoSEQ multiplex PCR; TCRdb's copy keeps in-frame clones and lacks some. This sample carries under 150,000 clones, about 90% of them seen once, and the ten largest clones take roughly 1.7%. Germline V gene sequence: CDR1 SGHRS, CDR2 YFSETQ. J was trimmed by 10 bases and V by 0 bases; bases with no gene match: 4. The CDR3 length is 14 residues. The sample in question was peripheral blood, obtained 28 days after the second AZD1222 dose. The chain couples TRBV5-1 to TRBJ1-6; 7 bases fit TRBD1. The receptor's source is an adult who received the AZD1222 COVID-19 vaccine. CDR3 coding DNA: TGCGCCAGCAGCTTGGTACAGGGGTGGTCACCCCTCCACTTT. Translation: CASSLVQGWSPLHF.